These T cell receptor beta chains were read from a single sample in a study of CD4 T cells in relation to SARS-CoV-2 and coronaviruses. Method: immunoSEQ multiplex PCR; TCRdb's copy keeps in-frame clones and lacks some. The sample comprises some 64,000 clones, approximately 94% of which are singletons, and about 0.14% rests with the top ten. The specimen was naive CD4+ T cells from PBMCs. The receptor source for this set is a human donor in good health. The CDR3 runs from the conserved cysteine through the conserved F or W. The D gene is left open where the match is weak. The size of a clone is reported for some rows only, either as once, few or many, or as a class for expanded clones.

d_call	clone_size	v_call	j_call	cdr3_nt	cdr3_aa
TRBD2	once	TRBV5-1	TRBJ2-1	TGCGCCAGCAGCCCTGCCCCCACTAGCGGGGCACAGTTCTTC	CASSPAPTSGAQFF
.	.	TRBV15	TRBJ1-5	TGTGCCACCAGCACCCTTTCGGGTCTATATAGCAATCAGCCCCAGCATTTT	CATSTLSGLYSNQPQHF
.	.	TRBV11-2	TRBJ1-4	TGTGCCAGCAGCTTAATCGCCGGACAAGCAACTAATGAAAAACTGTTTTTT	CASSLIAGQATNEKLFF
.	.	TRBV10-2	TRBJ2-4	TGCGCCAGCACCATGGGCTCGGGGCTGGCCAAAAACATTCAGTACTTC	CASTMGSGLAKNIQYF
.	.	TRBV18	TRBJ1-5	TGTGCCAGCTCACCGGAGGGTGGAGGCAATCAGCCCCAGCATTTT	CASSPEGGGNQPQHF
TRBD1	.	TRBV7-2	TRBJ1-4	TGTGCCAGCAGCGCCCGGGACAGGGGTCGCACTAATGAAAAACTGTTTTTT	CASSARDRGRTNEKLFF
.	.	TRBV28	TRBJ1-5	TGTGCCAGCAGGCGACATTCGCGAAGCAATCAGCCCCAGCATTTT	CASRRHSRSNQPQHF
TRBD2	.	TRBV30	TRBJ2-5	TGTGCCTGGAGTGATCCCGGGACTAGCGGGCAAGAGACCCAGTACTTC	CAWSDPGTSGQETQYF
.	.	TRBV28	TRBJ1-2	TGTGCCCTACAGGGTGGGCCTAACTATGGCTACACCTTC	CALQGGPNYGYTF
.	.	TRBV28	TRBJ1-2	TGTGCCAGCAGTTTCTCGGGCTATGGCTACACCTTC	CASSFSGYGYTF
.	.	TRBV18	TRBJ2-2	TGTGCCAGCTCACAAACTCACCCGCCCGGGGAGCTGTTTTTT	CASSQTHPPGELFF
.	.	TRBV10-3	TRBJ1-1	TGTGCCATCAGTGAACGGGGATTGAACACTGAAGCTTTCTTT	CAISERGLNTEAFF
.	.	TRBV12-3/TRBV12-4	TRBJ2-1	TGTGCCAGCAGCCCCCAGGCCGCGGGTGAGCAGTTCTTC	CASSPQAAGEQFF
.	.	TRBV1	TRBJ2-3	TGCACCAGCAGCCAAGACCCTGGGGGGCGGGTGGATACGCAGTATTTT	CTSSQDPGGRVDTQYF
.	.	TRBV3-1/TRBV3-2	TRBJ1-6	TGTGCCAGCAGCCAAGTCGAACAGCATTATAATTCACCCCTCCACTTT	CASSQVEQHYNSPLHF
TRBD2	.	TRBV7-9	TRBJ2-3	TGTGCCAGCACCCCTTTAGCGGACGGGGGGGATACGCAGTATTTT	CASTPLADGGDTQYF
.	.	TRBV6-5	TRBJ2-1	TGTGCCAGCAGTTACGGGACGACAGTCACCCATGAGCAGTTCTTC	CASSYGTTVTHEQFF
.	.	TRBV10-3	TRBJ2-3	TGTGCCATCAGTGGCACAGATACGCAGTATTTT	CAISGTDTQYF
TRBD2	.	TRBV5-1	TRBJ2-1	TGCGCCACTACCCGGAGCGGGAGGGTTGAGAATGAGCAGTTCTTC	CATTRSGRVENEQFF
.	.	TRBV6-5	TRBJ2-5	TGTGCCAGCAGGAACAGAATGGAGACCCAGTACTTC	CASRNRMETQYF
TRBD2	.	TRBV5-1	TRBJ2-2	TGCGCCAGCAGATTTGGGGCGGGAGGCCCGAACACCGGGGAGCTGTTTTTT	CASRFGAGGPNTGELFF
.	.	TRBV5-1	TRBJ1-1	TGCGCTTCGGGAAGGGAGCTGAACACTGAAGCTTTCTTT	CASGRELNTEAFF
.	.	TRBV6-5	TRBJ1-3	TGTGCCAGCAGCGCAGGCTCTGGAAACACCATATATTTT	CASSAGSGNTIYF
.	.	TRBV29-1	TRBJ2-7	TGCAGCGTGCGTTTGGGGGGACCCGGCGAGCAGTACTTC	CSVRLGGPGEQYF
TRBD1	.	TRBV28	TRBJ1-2	TGTGCCAGCAGTTTCTCTGGACAGGGGACAAACTATGGCTACACCTTC	CASSFSGQGTNYGYTF
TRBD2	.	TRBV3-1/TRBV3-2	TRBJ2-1	TGTGCCAGCAGCCAAGCCGGGGGGACGGGATCTGAGCAGTTCTTC	CASSQAGGTGSEQFF
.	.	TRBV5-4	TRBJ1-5	TGTGCCAGCAGCTTGGACCGGGGGGTAGGTCAGCCCCAGCATTTT	CASSLDRGVGQPQHF
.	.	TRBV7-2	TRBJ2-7	TGTGCCAGCAGCTTCTCATCGTGGGAGCAGTACTTC	CASSFSSWEQYF
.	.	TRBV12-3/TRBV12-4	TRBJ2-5	TGTGCCAGCAGTTTCAGGGGTTTCCAGTACTTC	CASSFRGFQYF
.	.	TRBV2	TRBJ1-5	TGTGCCAGCAGTGAAGATCAGGGTAGCAATCAGCCCCAGCATTTT	CASSEDQGSNQPQHF
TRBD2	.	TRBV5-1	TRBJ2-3	TGCGCCAGCAGCTTGACTAGCGGGAGAATGACAGATACGCAGTATTTT	CASSLTSGRMTDTQYF
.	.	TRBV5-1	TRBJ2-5	TGCGCCAGCAGCTTGGACCCGGGGACGGAGACCCAGTACTTC	CASSLDPGTETQYF
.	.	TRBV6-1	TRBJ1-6	TGTGCCAGCAGTGACAGCCCGGGGAGGAATTCACCCCTCCACTTT	CASSDSPGRNSPLHF
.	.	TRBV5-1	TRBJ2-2	TGCGCCAGCAGCTTGAACGCCGGGGAGCTGTTTTTT	CASSLNAGELFF
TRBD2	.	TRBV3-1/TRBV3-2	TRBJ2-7	TGTGCCAGCAGCCCCGGGACTAGCGGGAGGGTCTTACAGTACTTC	CASSPGTSGRVLQYF
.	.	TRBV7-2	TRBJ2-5	TGTGCCAGCAGTAGGTCTACTCAAGAGACCCAGTACTTC	CASSRSTQETQYF
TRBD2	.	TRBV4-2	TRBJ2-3	TGTGCCAGCAGCCAGACTCTCCCCTCTGCGGGAGGGGGGACAGATACGCAGTATTTT	CASSQTLPSAGGGTDTQYF
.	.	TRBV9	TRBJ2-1	TGTGCCAGCAGCGGGAGGACCGGAATAAACAATGAGCAGTTCTTC	CASSGRTGINNEQFF
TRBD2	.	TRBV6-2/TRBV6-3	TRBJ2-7	TGTGCCAGCAGTTACGCGGGCGCCGCCGGGGGGTCCGTGCAGTACTTC	CASSYAGAAGGSVQYF
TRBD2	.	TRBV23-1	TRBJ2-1	TGCGCCAGCAGTCAATTGGTACCAACACTAGCGGGGCGCTCCTACAATGAGCAGTTCTTC	CASSQLVPTLAGRSYNEQFF
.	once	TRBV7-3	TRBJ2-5	TGTGCCAGCAGCCTGGACTCTACAAAGACCCAGTACTTC	CASSLDSTKTQYF
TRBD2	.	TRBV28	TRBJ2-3	TGTGCCAGCACCGGGGGGGCTTATACGCAGTATTTT	CASTGGAYTQYF
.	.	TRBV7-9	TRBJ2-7	TGTGCCAGCAGCTTCGGGACTGCTGCTGCCGAGCAGTACTTC	CASSFGTAAAEQYF
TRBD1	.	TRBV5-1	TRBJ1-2	TGCGCCAGCAGCTTGGGGGACAGGGCTAGCTACACCTTC	CASSLGDRASYTF
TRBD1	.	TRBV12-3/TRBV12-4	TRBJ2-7	TGTGCCAGCAGTTTATTTAAGGACAGGGAGTACTTC	CASSLFKDREYF
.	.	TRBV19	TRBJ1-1	TGTGCCAGTAGTACCCCCCCCACTGAAGCTTTCTTT	CASSTPPTEAFF
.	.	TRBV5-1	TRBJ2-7	TGCGCCAGCAGCCCGGACCGACCCTACGAGCAGTACTTC	CASSPDRPYEQYF
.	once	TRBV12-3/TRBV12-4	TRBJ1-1	TGTGCCAGCACCCCCAGACGGGCGACTGAAGCTTTCTTT	CASTPRRATEAFF
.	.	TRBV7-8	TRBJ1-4	TGTGCCAGCAGCTTAGTTAGCGGGGGCAGGGATAATGAAAAACTGTTTTTT	CASSLVSGGRDNEKLFF
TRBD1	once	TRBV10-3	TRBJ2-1	TGTGCCATCAGTGCGGGACAGGGCTCCTACAATGAGCAGTTCTTC	CAISAGQGSYNEQFF
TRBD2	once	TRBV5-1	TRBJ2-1	TGCGCCAGCACCCAGACGCTAGCGGCGTCCTACAATGAGCAGTTCTTC	CASTQTLAASYNEQFF
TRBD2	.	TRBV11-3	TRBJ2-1	TGTGCCAGTTCGCCGGTCGGTCCAAAGGCTAGCGGTTACAATGAGCAGTTCTTC	CASSPVGPKASGYNEQFF
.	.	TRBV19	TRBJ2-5	TGTGCCAGTAGTATGTTAGGCCAAAGCCAAGAGACCCAGTACTTC	CASSMLGQSQETQYF
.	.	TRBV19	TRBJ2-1	TGTGCCAGTAGTATAGAGGGTAACGCCTACAATGAGCAGTTCTTC	CASSIEGNAYNEQFF
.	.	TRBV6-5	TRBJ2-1	TGTGCCAGCACTCCGGCTCAGGGATACAATGAGCAGTTCTTC	CASTPAQGYNEQFF